This T cell receptor (beta chain) was found in a study of neurological immune-mediated disorders (dated by TCRdb to the late 2010s). Looking at the study overall: Of the roughly 34 multiple sclerosis patients, some 30 had relapsing-remitting MS and 3 had secondary progressive MS. Longitudinal samples, technical triplicates and paired sorted CD4+ and CD8+ T-cell subsets, alongside PBMC samples, were included among the approximately 110 TCR-beta libraries. Of the approximately 66 subjects in the cohort, some 15 were HAM/TSP patients, approximately 35 were multiple sclerosis patients, and approximately 20 were healthy controls. Peripheral blood TCR-beta repertoires from HTLV-I-associated myelopathy (HAM/TSP) patients, multiple sclerosis patients and healthy controls were compared by UMI-based sequencing.

This clonotype was seen ten or more times. No antigen is known for it. Nothing much larger sits one base from this clone, and base qualities are not available. cDNA was synthesized by template-switch 5'RACE using a primer carrying a 10-nucleotide random unique molecular identifier by which each TCR transcript was tagged. Over 180 million TCR-beta sequences, covering 15-18 subjects, were produced in each sequencing run. The RNeasy kit was used to extract total RNA. TCR-beta VDJ regions were amplified with primers for the TCR constant region and the 5'RACE anchor, using the KAPA Real-time Library Amplification kit. Sample indexes and Illumina adaptors were added in a first PCR, after which library yield was increased in a second PCR. The roughly 650 bp TCR product was size-selected on a 2% E-gel SizeSelection system after Ampure bead purification. Library quality was checked on a Bioanalyzer, concentration was measured with Qubit, and libraries were quantified with the Kapa Library Quantification kit before pooling. An Illumina HiSeq 2500 sequenced the libraries paired-end 2 x 150 bp. To increase sequence diversity, roughly 24-32% phiX was spiked into each library pool. The study's own analysis went as follows. Quality-filtered reads were processed with the UMI-based MiGEC pipeline, which removed over 75% of raw TCR sequences during error correction. VDJ genes were aligned to IMGT germline references, and clonotypes were defined by unique CDR3 amino acid sequence plus V-J genes. Clonal expansion, Shannon diversity and CDR3 relatedness were evaluated with VDJtools (CalcPairwiseDistances, ClusterSamples), while phylogenetic trees were built in CLCbio workbench. A clone was classed as expanded if it had 8 or more unique UMIs, a cutoff based on coefficient-of-variation modelling across technical triplicates. TCRdb reran the public reads through fastp at Q25 and MiXCR, keeping productive beta chains. Identical CDR3 protein sequences are pooled into one entry, listed with their most common genes and DNA. The V and J calls come from TCRdb's annotation, not from the publication. The sample table lists about 33,000 distinct CDR3 sequences, around 1.5% of them with a count of one. The ten biggest clones cover around 9% of the sample.

Unsorted PBMC libraries were generated from 2 million PBMCs stored in RNAlater at -80 °C until RNA extraction. Multiple sclerosis patients were enrolled in a US clinical protocol under which disease progression was evaluated by magnetic resonance imaging. Peripheral blood was subjected to Ficoll-Hypaque density gradient centrifugation to isolate PBMCs, which were then cryopreserved in liquid nitrogen. Results the study describes overall, beyond this receptor: Across subjects, expanded clones never shared an identical CDR3 amino acid sequence, which suggests that the TCR-beta repertoires in every group were private. No association of the MS cluster with clinical or MRI features was observed, and the need for larger cohorts was stated by the authors. TCR clonal expansion was greatest in HAM/TSP patients and smallest in MS patients, who ranked below even healthy controls. Phylogenetic analysis grouped repertoires from 18 of 34 MS patients into a cluster of related CDR3 sequences, suggesting a possible repertoire-level signature.

The receptor comes from a woman aged 25 to 39 with multiple sclerosis. Sequencing was carried out using PBMCs.

The DNA reads TGTGCCAGCAGCCAAGGGGGCGGCTCTGGGGCCAACGTCCTGACTTTC. Translated, this gives CASSQGGGSGANVLTF. This chain is built from TRBV3-1 and TRBJ2-6, and perhaps TRBD1 as D gene, on 5 matching bases. CDR1 is given as LGHDT and CDR2 as YNNKEL, both from the germline V gene (reference sequence). The V end loses 1 base and the J end loses 0 bases, and a stretch of 7 bases separates them. The CDR3, from cysteine to phenylalanine, totals 16 residues. The retained sequence is limited to the CDR3, 48 bases, with the frame set at the first base.